This entry concerns a single T cell receptor (beta chain). J gave up 5 bases and V 4 bases, and 5 bases lay outside the gene matches. This CDR3 contains 14 residues. Looked up from germline, CDR1 is SGHRS and CDR2 is YFSETQ. The data stem from a study of blood T cell repertoires in COVID-19. Only in-frame clones appear in the TCRdb table, and some are missing; sequencing was by immunoSEQ multiplex PCR. The repertoire holds around 250,000 clones, with about 80% as singletons. The V call is TRBV5-1, the J call TRBJ1-4; 7 nucleotides align to TRBD1. The source material was PBMCs or T cells enriched from blood (not recorded which). This clonotype was obtained from a man between 50 and 59 years old who had recovered from COVID-19. DNA for the CDR3: TGCGCCAGCAGCACGGGACAGACAAATGAAAAACTGTTTTTT. Its protein is CASSTGQTNEKLFF.